This entry features one T cell receptor (beta chain) sequence. The sequence runs out 3 residues before the end of the CDR3; the remainder is reconstructed from the germline J gene. This specimen belongs to a study of T cells in women clearing cervical HPV infection. Overall study: Blood came at first lesion visit for cases, post-clearance for controls. HLA type could not be excluded as a confounder.

The J segment lost 10 bases and the V segment lost 2 bases, leaving 5 bases of the junction unmatched. Germline V gene data show CDR1 as GTSNPN and CDR2 as SVGIG (reference sequence). There are 14 residues in the CDR3. Average input was roughly 1,200 ng genomic DNA for immunoSEQ TCR beta CDR3 amplification. The protocol was immunoSEQ multiplex PCR, while the TCRdb copy is restricted to in-frame clones and leaves out a portion. This listing includes some 30,000 clones. This TCR was sampled from a woman between 18 and 70 years old with a cervical HPV16 infection that either progressed to CIN3+ or cleared (not recorded which). The chain recombines TRBV30 with TRBJ1-6; 10 nucleotides agree with TRBD1. Sequenced material: blood buffy coat. CDR3 DNA, as far as it was read: TGTGCCTGGAGTATCCCGACAGGGGGCTCACCC. Translation: CAWSIPTGGSP. The complete CDR3 sequence is CAWSIPTGGSPLHF.